These 21 T cell receptor beta chains originate from one sample sequenced in a study of blood T cell repertoires in COVID-19. The method was immunoSEQ multiplex PCR; TCRdb's version includes in-frame clones alone and lacks a portion of them. The top ten clones hold less than 4.5% of a sample with some 280,000 clones, approximately 86% of them seen once. Sequencing input: peripheral blood. Receptors originate from a woman aged 45 to 65 with active or convalescent COVID-19.

This chain joins TRBV2 and TRBJ1-2; 8 nucleotides line up with TRBD1. With 2 bases clipped from V and 8 bases from J, the junction kept 7 bases outside the gene matches. The CDR3 runs 14 residues. Germline CDR1 SNHLY, CDR2 FYNNEI. The CDR3 is CASSEFGTGGGYTF. CDR3 bases: TGTGCCAGCAGTGAATTCGGGACAGGAGGAGGCTACACCTTC.

The chain employs TRBV7-9 and TRBJ1-2; D gene ambiguous. V was trimmed by 2 bases and J by 0 bases, leaving 7 bases between them. CDR1 and CDR2 (germline): SEHNR, FQNEAQ (reference sequence). The CDR3 runs 14 residues. CDR3 DNA sequence: TGTGCCAGCAGCTTAAGCGGAGCTAACTATGGCTACACCTTC. Translated, it gives CASSLSGANYGYTF.

V and J are TRBV7-9 and TRBJ2-5, with 11 bases aligning to TRBD1. CDR3 length: 15 residues. Germline V gives CDR1 SEHNR, CDR2 FQNEAQ (reference sequence). V gave up 5 bases and J gave up 5 bases; unmatched junction bases: 7. The DNA for the CDR3 is TGTGCCAGCAGCACCTGGACAGGGGGCGGGGAGACCCAGTACTTC. This translates into CASSTWTGGGETQYF.

The rearrangement uses TRBV7-8 and TRBJ1-2; TRBD1 matches 9 bases. Germline CDR1 is SGHVS and CDR2 is FQNEAQ. This CDR3 comprises 19 residues. The V gene end was trimmed by 3 bases and the J gene end by 8 bases; junction bases not matched to a gene: 22. CDR3 coding DNA: TGTGCCAGCAGCTTCCACGACCGGACAGGGGCGTTTCTTCTCTACGGCTACACCTTC. It translates to CASSFHDRTGAFLLYGYTF.

This sequence joins TRBV12-3 or TRBV12-4 and TRBJ2-7; no reliable D call. Trimming left V 6 bases short and J 2 bases short, with 11 bases between. This CDR3 spans 13 amino acids. The CDR3 loop reads CASSLRLTYEQYF. DNA of the CDR3: TGTGCCAGCAGCCTACGCTTAACCTACGAGCAGTACTTC.

The J gene is TRBJ1-2, the V gene TRBV7-3; TRBD1 is a possible D gene (6 bases). The CDR3 length is 16 residues. The ends were cut back, 2 bases at V and 3 bases at J, with 16 bases in the middle. Germline-derived CDR1 and CDR2 are SGHTA and FQGTGA. CDR3 region: CASSLGPGVIDYGYTF. The CDR3 DNA sequence: TGTGCCAGCAGCTTAGGCCCAGGGGTAATAGACTATGGCTACACCTTC.

The chain is built from TRBV7-3 and TRBJ2-1; no definite D call. With 0 bases removed from V and 7 bases from J, the gap between germline ends came to 13 bases. The CDR3 loop spans 15 amino acids. Germline V lookup: CDR1 SGHTA, CDR2 FQGTGA. The CDR3 spells CASSLTAATQNEQFF. CDR3 sequence (DNA): TGTGCCAGCAGCTTAACGGCGGCTACGCAGAATGAGCAGTTCTTC.

The chain couples TRBV7-6 to TRBJ2-7, with 8 positions matching TRBD2. There are 16 residues in the CDR3. The V and J ends lost 1 base and 0 bases, in that order; junction bases with no gene match: 5. The V gene's germline CDR1 is SGHVS and CDR2 FNYEAQ. The CDR3 coding sequence is TGTGCCAGCAGCTTAGTAGGGGGGACTAGCTCCTACGAGCAGTACTTC. Protein product: CASSLVGGTSSYEQYF.

V usage is TRBV6-5 and J usage is TRBJ1-2, with a weak D call TRBD1 (6 bases). The CDR3 runs 14 residues. Trimming took off 6 bases at V and 4 bases at J, with 15 bases between the two ends. The germline CDR1 and CDR2 sequences are MNHEY and SVGAGI. CDR3 sequence (DNA): TGTGCCAGCAGGGGGACAAATAGGATCTATGGCTACACCTTC. It encodes CASRGTNRIYGYTF.

V is TRBV2 and J is TRBJ1-5; no definite D call. Trimming removed 4 bases at V and 3 bases at J, with 7 bases between. This CDR3 has 13 amino acids. CDR1 is SNHLY, CDR2 FYNNEI, per germline. The CDR3 DNA is TGTGCCAGCAGTGCCCAGGCCAATCAGCCCCAGCATTTT. It codes for CASSAQANQPQHF.

The V call is TRBV5-6, the J call TRBJ2-5; the match to TRBD2 covers 10 bases. The CDR3 has 15 residues. The junction had 4 bases not matched to a gene; V was cut back by 3 bases and J by 2 bases. CDR1 is SGHDT and CDR2 is YYEEEE in the germline V gene. The CDR3 loop is CASSSGLAYQETQYF. CDR3 bases: TGTGCCAGCAGCTCGGGACTAGCGTATCAAGAGACCCAGTACTTC. The full variable domain, its missing parts supplied by reference TRBV5-6 and TRBJ2-5, is DAGVTQSPTHLIKTRGQQVTLRCSPKSGHDTVSWYQQALGQGPQFIFQYYEEEERQRGNFPDRFSGHQFPNYSSELNVNALLLGDSALYLCASSSGLAYQETQYFGPGTRLLVL.

V is TRBV3-1 (or the pseudogene TRBV3-2) and J is TRBJ1-4; D call uncertain. V shed 4 bases and J shed 7 bases, with 16 bases lying between them. Germline lookup yields CDR1 LGHDT and CDR2 YNNKEL (reference sequence). The CDR3 sequence is 15 residues long. In DNA form, the CDR3 reads TGTGCCAGCAGCCCCTCCGGGCGAGGGTTTGAAAAACTGTTTTTT. Its translation: CASSPSGRGFEKLFF.

This clone was picked up a small number of times. The V gene is TRBV19, the J gene TRBJ2-2, with 9 bases fitting TRBD2. The CDR3 covers 15 residues. Trimming took 5 bases from V and 5 from J; bases not matched to a gene: 6. Germline CDR1 reads LNHDA; CDR2 reads SQIVND (reference sequence). CDR3 DNA: TGTGCCAGTAGTCGGACTAGCGTGTATACCGGGGAGCTGTTTTTT. It encodes CASSRTSVYTGELFF. Combining the CDR3 with reference TRBV19 and TRBJ2-2 gives the whole variable domain DGGITQSPKYLFRKEGQNVTLSCEQNLNHDAMYWYRQDPGQGLRLIYYSQIVNDFQKGDIAEGYSVSREKKESFPLTVTSAQKNPTAFYLCASSRTSVYTGELFFGEGSRLTVL.

The V call is TRBV4-2, the J call TRBJ2-7; D might be TRBD2 (6 bases). The V end lost 6 bases, the J end lost 3 bases, and 15 bases lay between the germline ends. The V gene's germline CDR1 is LGHNA and CDR2 YNFKEQ. The CDR3 runs 14 residues. CDR3 protein: CASSPSGVNYEQYF. DNA for the CDR3: TGTGCCAGCAGTCCCTCGGGGGTCAACTACGAGCAGTACTTC.

The V and J genes are TRBV5-1 and TRBJ2-5; TRBD1 agrees at 7 bases. The CDR3 is 15 amino acids. V dropped 5 bases and J dropped 2; count of bases not matched to a gene: 9. Germline V CDR1 and CDR2: SGHRS, YFSETQ. The CDR3 sequence: CASSWGQPNQETQYF. For the CDR3, the DNA is TGCGCCAGCAGTTGGGGACAGCCGAATCAAGAGACCCAGTACTTC. The entire variable domain, with the rest obtained from reference TRBV5-1 and TRBJ2-5, is as follows: KAGVTQTPRYLIKTRGQQVTLSCSPISGHRSVSWYQQTPGQGLQFLFEYFSETQRNKGNFPGRFSGRQFSNSRSEMNVSTLELGDSALYLCASSWGQPNQETQYFGPGTRLLVL.

The V and J genes are TRBV19 and TRBJ2-7; 13 positions agree with TRBD2. V lost 8 bases to trimming and J lost 3 bases; unmatched junction nucleotides: 4. The CDR3 runs 14 residues. Germline V gives CDR1 LNHDA, CDR2 SQIVND (reference sequence). CDR3 in DNA: TGTGCCAGTGCCGGGACTAGCGGGAACTACGAGCAGTACTTC. It specifies CASAGTSGNYEQYF.

This clone was observed once. This sequence joins TRBV7-8 and TRBJ2-1; 7 bases map to TRBD2. Germline trimming cut 5 bases from V and 6 bases from J; bases unmatched to any gene: 7. CDR1 is SGHVS, CDR2 FQNEAQ, per germline. The CDR3 loop spans 14 amino acids. CDR3 sequence: CASSPGTNPNEQFF. The CDR3 DNA sequence: TGTGCCAGCAGCCCCGGGACTAACCCCAATGAGCAGTTCTTC.

The genes are TRBV9 and TRBJ2-2, with no clear D. This CDR3 spans 15 amino acids. Germline CDR1 SGDLS, CDR2 YYNGEE. V lost 3 bases, J lost 6 bases, and 15 bases lay in between. The CDR3: CASSDGSANAGELFF. The CDR3 coding sequence is TGTGCCAGCAGCGACGGGTCGGCCAACGCCGGGGAGCTGTTTTTT.

The gene calls are TRBV9 and TRBJ2-1, with D maybe TRBD2 (6 bases). The CDR3 is 15 amino acids. Germline loops: CDR1 SGDLS, CDR2 YYNGEE. V lost 2 bases, J lost 8 bases, and 17 bases lay in between. As DNA, the CDR3 is TGTGCCAGCAGCGTCGGGGGTATCAGCTCTCATGAGCAGTTCTTC. Amino acids: CASSVGGISSHEQFF.

V gene TRBV6-5 combines with J gene TRBJ1-1; no clear D gene. The CDR3 has 12 amino acids. The V and J ends lost 6 bases and 5 bases respectively, with 10 bases between them. Germline lookup yields CDR1 MNHEY and CDR2 SVGAGI. The CDR3 region has the DNA TGTGCCAGCAGGAGGGAAATGACTGAAGCTTTCTTT. Protein sequence: CASRREMTEAFF.

The J gene is TRBJ1-2, the V gene TRBV6-1; 9 bases match TRBD1. V was pared by 1 base and J by 8 bases, with 2 bases of the junction left unmatched. Germline V gives CDR1 MNHNS, CDR2 SASEGT. This CDR3 contains 13 residues. The CDR3 coding sequence is TGTGCCAGCAGTGAAGACAGGGGGCAAGGCTACACCTTC. Translation gives CASSEDRGQGYTF.